Below, one T cell receptor beta chain is given with its context. The target antigen is unknown. The data are from a study of T cell responses to AZD1222 COVID-19 vaccine. Notes on the study in general: Researchers took repertoire samples only after the peak T cell response had come. Most donors were white British and more were female, and clonal diversity was possibly underestimated.

Trimming stripped 2 bases from V and 3 bases from J, with 8 bases between. The CDR3 has 14 residues. The germline CDR1 and CDR2 sequences are MNHEY and SVGEGT. Repertoires were generated with immunoSEQ multiplex PCR, while TCRdb's copy carries only in-frame clones and drops some. Among under 150,000 clones, approximately 85% were seen once, and the ten largest hold under 2%. This chain joins TRBV6-2 or TRBV6-3 and TRBJ1-3; D is unclear. Material: peripheral blood, obtained on day 0 of AZD1222 vaccination. This receptor was taken from an adult in good health. CDR3 loop: CASSYGDGGNTIYF. DNA for the CDR3: TGTGCCAGCAGTTACGGGGATGGTGGAAACACCATATATTTT.